This T cell receptor (beta chain) came from a study of OX40 agonist ivuxolimab in advanced cancers. Only in-frame clones appear in the TCRdb table, and some are missing; sequencing was by immunoSEQ multiplex PCR. The sample lists about 77,000 clones; about nine tenths were seen once. CDR3 length: 15 residues. Germline values: CDR1 SNHLY, CDR2 FYNNEI. Trimming stripped 4 bases from V and 8 bases from J, with 20 bases between. This TCR derives from an adult with an advanced solid tumor such as melanoma, head and neck, liver or kidney cancer. Material: CD4+ or CD8+ T cells sorted from blood, obtained in a trial of the OX40 agonist ivuxolimab. The chain uses TRBV2 and TRBJ1-2; D may be TRBD1 (6 bases). CDR3 amino acids: CASSVGGWAQGGYTF. The CDR3 coding sequence is TGTGCCAGCAGTGTGGGTGGCTGGGCCCAGGGGGGCTACACCTTC.